These T cell receptor beta chains were read from a single sample in a study of blood T cell repertoires in COVID-19. Sequencing was performed with immunoSEQ multiplex PCR; in TCRdb, only in-frame clones are kept and a portion is missing. The table lists more than 35,000 clones, more than 75% of them singletons. Sequenced sample: peripheral blood. The receptors come from a man aged 65 to 79 with acute or convalescent COVID-19. Both conserved end residues are part of each CDR3. Fields, in order: CDR3 DNA, CDR3 protein, D gene, V gene, clone size, J gene. D genes are given only for firm matches. Size tells how often a clone was seen (once, few, many) or the class of an expanded clone, and some rows leave it out.

DNA: TGTGCCAGCAGCTACCTAGCGGGGGTAACCTACGAGCAGTACTTC
CDR3: CASSYLAGVTYEQYF
D: TRBD2
V: TRBV5-5
size: NA
J: TRBJ2-7

DNA: TGTGCCAGCAGCGGTAGCGGGACAGAGACCCAGTACTTC
CDR3: CASSGSGTETQYF
D: TRBD2
V: TRBV7-2
size: few
J: TRBJ2-5

DNA: TGTGCCAGCAAGGTGGTTAGCAGCACCGGGGAGCTGTTTTTT
CDR3: CASKVVSSTGELFF
D: NA
V: TRBV2
size: NA
J: TRBJ2-2

DNA: TGTGCCAGCACCGACACTGAAGCTTTCTTT
CDR3: CASTDTEAFF
D: NA
V: TRBV28
size: NA
J: TRBJ1-1

DNA: TGTGCCAGCAGCTTACAGGGTCGTGGGAACAATGAGCAGTTCTTC
CDR3: CASSLQGRGNNEQFF
D: NA
V: TRBV11-2
size: once
J: TRBJ2-1

DNA: TGCGCCAGCAGCTTGTCGGGAAATACGCAGTATTTT
CDR3: CASSLSGNTQYF
D: NA
V: TRBV5-1
size: NA
J: TRBJ2-3

DNA: TGTGCCAGCAGGACCTCAGACAGACTGAACACTGAAGCTTTCTTT
CDR3: CASRTSDRLNTEAFF
D: NA
V: TRBV7-9
size: few
J: TRBJ1-1

DNA: TGTGCCAGCAGCTCGCCGGGACAGGTGGAAAAACTGTTTTTT
CDR3: CASSSPGQVEKLFF
D: TRBD1
V: TRBV5-4
size: NA
J: TRBJ1-4

DNA: TGTGCCTGGAGTGTAGGCCAGGGGGTACAGTATGGCTACACCTTC
CDR3: CAWSVGQGVQYGYTF
D: TRBD1
V: TRBV30
size: NA
J: TRBJ1-2

DNA: TGTGCCACGAGGACTAGCGGGAGGGCGGGTGGCACAGATACGCAGTATTTT
CDR3: CATRTSGRAGGTDTQYF
D: TRBD2
V: TRBV15
size: NA
J: TRBJ2-3

DNA: TGTGCCAGCAGCTTATCTTCCGGACAGGGAGGTGCTGAAGCTTTCTTT
CDR3: CASSLSSGQGGAEAFF
D: TRBD1
V: TRBV7-9
size: NA
J: TRBJ1-1

DNA: TGTGCCAGCACACAGACCACCGGGGAGCTGTTTTTT
CDR3: CASTQTTGELFF
D: NA
V: TRBV2
size: NA
J: TRBJ2-2

DNA: TGTGCCAGTAGTCTCACAGGGTCTAGCAATCAGCCCCAGCATTTT
CDR3: CASSLTGSSNQPQHF
D: NA
V: TRBV19
size: few
J: TRBJ1-5

DNA: TGTGCCAGCTCACCGGGACAGGGGGTAACCTACGAGCAGTACTTC
CDR3: CASSPGQGVTYEQYF
D: TRBD1
V: TRBV18
size: NA
J: TRBJ2-7